This T cell receptor beta chain comes out of a study of human T cells and chemical hapten exposure (dated by TCRdb to the early 2020s). For the wider study: For sensitization, 2% DPC in acetone was applied to a roughly 2 cm by roughly 2 cm area of upper inner arm skin. Approximately 30 alopecia patients provided blood for TCR sequencing at one to four time points (pre-sensitization, 2, 6 and 24 weeks). Blood samples were taken from patients before sensitization (week 0) and then at 2, 6 and about 24 weeks after DPC sensitization. Libraries were combined into a pool for sequencing, and differences in TCR yield between samples came mainly from small differences in library volumes within the pool. Throughout the roughly 24-week study period, patients were also given weekly therapeutic DPC doses on the scalp. Patch tests used Finn chambers with 0.01% DPC on the upper back, scored after 6 days by International Contact Dermatitis Research Group standards. Peripheral blood TCR repertoire changes were tracked in vivo in alopecia patients during primary and secondary sensitization to the hapten diphenylcyclopropenone (DPC). Alopecia areata with under or over 50% scalp involvement, alopecia totalis and alopecia universalis were represented in the patient cohort, which was mostly female.

Beyond this particular receptor, the publication reports: DPC sensitization did not change how many TCRs were above 1 in 1000 frequency, and no evidence was found of alterations in global repertoire structure. After repeated subsampling, changes were observed in the strength of the expansion versus patch-test correlation and in the threshold at which the correlation became significant. Patch test score was positively correlated with the number of PT1 expanded TCRs, with significance at thresholds 8, 16 and 32 but not at 4. Expanded TCRs formed significantly more large CDR3 similarity clusters than pre-sensitization or healthy control sets, consistent with antigen-driven responses. Alopecia, a presumed autoimmune disease, was present in all patients, so the immune response of the patients might differ from that of healthy individuals.

A distance of 11 bases separates the germline ends of V and J, which lose 0 bases and 3 bases respectively. The germline V gene supplies CDR1 LGHNA and CDR2 YSLEER. Taken from cysteine to phenylalanine, the CDR3 has 16 residues. Just CDR3 DNA is preserved here, 48 bases in frame from base 1. A remark on this clonotype: What antigen it recognizes has not been identified. Base qualities are not recorded, but no much larger clone differs from it by a single base.

To prepare the library, RACE was applied. The sequencer was a NextSeq 500. Library preparation attached unique molecular identifiers to individual cDNA molecules for quantitative, reproducible TCR counting. For every blood RNA sample, sequencing covered both the TCR alpha and TCR beta chains. As for the original processing: A median of around 100,000 TCRs per sample was observed, with a range of about 20,000 to 690,600. The Decombinator software suite was used to annotate V, J and CDR3 in the TCR reads. For the PS versus PT1 abundance plots, all samples were subsampled to the same number of TCRs (28,000). Expanded TCRs were defined as absent before sensitization and observed at least eight times at the 2-week time point. TCRdb reworked the public reads: Q25 trimming with fastp, MiXCR clone assembly, productive beta chains retained. Entries are consolidated by CDR3 protein sequence, retaining the most common genes and DNA. These V and J calls rely on TCRdb rather than the paper's analysis. Across this sample there are fewer than 350,000 distinct CDR3 sequences, with approximately 7.5% seen only once. Together, the top ten hold around 1.2% of the sample.

The time point label here, explained by the study, means: pre-sensitization, week 0. The intended sense of this specimen's treatment or condition label: therapeutic diphenylcyclopropenone sensitization with weekly scalp DPC. Blood at each patch-test visit was drawn before the patch test was applied. To be eligible, patients had to be aged 18 to 70, diagnosed with alopecia and judged suitable for DPC therapy, while pregnant patients were excluded. Total RNA was extracted from unfractionated whole blood that had been collected in Tempus Blood RNA tubes. Specimen: whole blood, collected in connection with sensitization to the hapten diphenylcyclopropenone (DPC). This TCR was recovered from a man younger than 30 with alopecia areata. Some clones in this sample may be carry-over from other donors' samples. In this chain, TRBV4-3 is recombined with TRBJ2-2; TRBD2 is perhaps the D gene, given 5 matching bases. The CDR3 in this case is CASSQDPGRDTGELFF. In nucleotides, the sequence is TGCGCCAGCAGCCAAGATCCCGGGCGGGACACCGGGGAGCTGTTTTTT.